This T cell receptor (beta chain) was profiled in a study of T cells expressing NK-cell markers. About the research overall: Sorted CD3+CD56+NKG2C+, CD3+CD56+NKG2C- and CD3+CD56-NKG2C+ T-cell subsets were beta-chain profiled. Seven donors tested HCMV-seropositive and one tested seronegative among the eight sequenced.

Findings and limits, study-wide: Nothing established the HCMV specificity of expanded NKG2C+ T cell clones. About six donors carried dominant NKG2C+ clonotypes that made up roughly 1.0-7.0% of their CD8+ T cells.

TCRdb reprocessed the 5' RACE reads and keeps a single row for each CDR3 protein, giving no DNA. Recorded for this sample: 350,000 to 400,000 distinct CDR3 sequences. Worth noting for this clonotype: Its antigen is unknown.

This CDR3 spans 17 amino acids. The chain carries TRBV12-3 or TRBV12-4 and TRBJ2-4; TCRdb names TRBD1, which stays unverified in the absence of DNA. Sequenced material: blood T cells: a sorted CD56 or NKG2C T cell subset, CD4+ or CD8+ T cells, or bulk PBMC T cells (not recorded which). The origin of this receptor is a woman aged 45-59 years in good health. CDR3 amino acids: CASSLWGAEGPVYIQYF.